The clone carrying this T cell receptor (beta chain) occurred a few times. These data originate in a study of cytomegalovirus exposure and HLA in healthy donors. Study information: In an early release, HLA-typed donors contributed about 80 million unique TCR sequences.

V was clipped by 1 base and J by 8 bases; unmatched bases: 3. CDR1 SGHTA and CDR2 FQGNSA come from the germline V gene. The CDR3 covers 14 residues. The primer mix had 60 Vbeta and 13 Jbeta primers. Repertoires were generated with immunoSEQ multiplex PCR, while TCRdb's copy carries only in-frame clones and drops some. The sample includes around 170,000 clones, 75% to 85% seen only once; the top ten take 0.8%. The J gene is TRBJ1-2, the V gene TRBV7-2; 11 bases fit TRBD1. The clonotype was recovered from a woman in her late teens or twenties in good health and CMV-seronegative. Material: PBMCs. The CDR3 sequence is CASSLEWTGGGYTF. The CDR3 nucleotides read TGTGCCAGCAGCTTAGAGTGGACAGGGGGCGGCTACACCTTC.